What follows is one T cell receptor (beta chain) and its context. The CDR3 runs 16 residues. Germline CDR1 is MGHRA and CDR2 is YSYEKL. V was shortened by 1 base and J by 5 bases, with 17 bases between the two germline ends. The donor group consisted entirely of healthy Caucasians. The data originate from a study of identical twins. Template switching (which added a universal primer site) was used, and cDNA carried unique molecular identifiers. Via MiXCR, TCRdb re-called the 5' RACE reads, giving one row per CDR3 protein. The data hold a few hundred thousand distinct CDR3 sequences, with 8% to 9% observed a single time. The data were also submitted as part of a second study, on yellow fever vaccine responses in identical twins.

The origin of this receptor is a woman younger than 30 in good health. The chain uses TRBV4-1 and TRBJ1-2; D ambiguous. The sequencing input was memory (CD45RO+) T cells sorted from blood. The CDR3 DNA sequence: TGCGCCAGCAGCCAAGGTTCTGGGGTCGTCCCTTATGGCTACACCTTC. It encodes CASSQGSGVVPYGYTF.